A selection of T cell receptor beta chains follows, all from one sample in a study of siplizumab effects on memory and regulatory T cells. Clones were sequenced by immunoSEQ multiplex PCR, and TCRdb holds only the in-frame ones, with some missing. The sample has about 100,000 clones, about 95% seen once; the top ten hold roughly 1.4%. Material for sequencing was non-Treg CD4+ T cells sorted from blood. These receptor sequences come from a human donor in good health. Each CDR3 is given with its conserved first and last residue. The order of the fields is J gene, D gene, V gene, CDR3 length, clone size, CDR3 DNA, CDR3 protein. A D gene is named only where the DNA matches it firmly. Size is omitted from some rows. Given values are once, few, many or a class for expanded clones.

TRBJ2-3	TRBD2	TRBV6-6	15	NA	TGTGCCAGCAGTTACCCAAAGACTAGCTCCGATACGCAGTATTTT	CASSYPKTSSDTQYF
TRBJ2-5	TRBD2	TRBV7-2	15	once	TGTGCCAGCAGCTTAGGGGGACTAGCGACAGAGACCCAGTACTTC	CASSLGGLATETQYF
TRBJ2-1	NA	TRBV11-2	15	NA	TGTGTCAGCAGCTCAAGGTCTCGCTCCTACAATGAGCAGTTCTTC	CVSSSRSRSYNEQFF
TRBJ1-5	NA	TRBV6-1	13	once	TGTGCCAGCAGTGAAGATGGGGGCACGCCCCAGCATTTT	CASSEDGGTPQHF
TRBJ1-2	NA	TRBV27	13	NA	TGTGCCAGCAGTTTAAACAGCTACTATGGCTACACCTTC	CASSLNSYYGYTF
TRBJ2-2	TRBD2	TRBV19	16	NA	TGTGCCAGTAGTATAGAGGGAGGGCGTCGTGGTGGGGAGCTGTTTTTT	CASSIEGGRRGGELFF
TRBJ2-1	NA	TRBV2	15	NA	TGTGCCAGCAGTAACAGGGCGAGCTCCTACAATGAGCAGTTCTTC	CASSNRASSYNEQFF
TRBJ2-3	NA	TRBV5-1	14	NA	TGCGCCAGCAGCTTGGCCGGGAGTGGTAATACGCAGTATTTT	CASSLAGSGNTQYF
TRBJ2-7	NA	TRBV19	13	NA	TGTGCCAGTAGTATAGGAGCTGTCTACGAGCAGTACTTC	CASSIGAVYEQYF
TRBJ2-5	TRBD1	TRBV29-1	15	NA	TGCAGCGTTGGGTGGGACAGGGGGCTTCTTGAGACCCAGTACTTC	CSVGWDRGLLETQYF
TRBJ2-3	TRBD1	TRBV10-3	13	NA	TGTGCCATAGGGACAGGGATTACAGATACGCAGTATTTT	CAIGTGITDTQYF
TRBJ2-5	NA	TRBV4-1	14	NA	TGCGCCAGCAGCCAGGCTACAGGGATTAAGACCCAGTACTTC	CASSQATGIKTQYF
TRBJ2-7	TRBD1	TRBV6-4	14	NA	TGTGCCAGCACACCTGGACAGGACTCCTACGAGCAGTACTTC	CASTPGQDSYEQYF